This T cell receptor (beta chain) originates from a study of T cell repertoires in cytomegalovirus infection. In the study overall: Selected CMV epitopes included recently identified HLA-C-restricted ones as well as well-studied HLA-B-restricted ones. Public TCR beta signatures were indicative of both CMV infection and a matching HLA type. General study results and limits: Summed public TCR beta family frequency identified CMV carriers bearing the relevant HLA. HLA-C-restricted, CMV-specific TCR beta clonotypes were dominant ex vivo.

The sample holds one count of this clonotype. Its antigen is unknown. There are 13 residues in the CDR3. Trimming pared 7 bases from V and 0 bases from J, leaving 10 bases between. The germline CDR1 and CDR2 sequences are SQVTM and ANQGSEA. From the reads, TCRdb called clonotypes with MiXCR, one entry per CDR3 protein. The sample includes 650,000 to 900,000 distinct CDR3 sequences, 30% to 35% seen only once; the top ten take over 10%. This TCR was sampled from a human donor in good health (CMV status not recorded). Some clones in this sample may be carry-over from other donors' samples. The material sequenced was cultured CD8+ T cells from PBMCs, taken from culture after CMV antigen stimulation. The chain uses TRBV29-1 and TRBJ1-5, with D unclear. The CDR3 nucleotides are TGCAGCGCCTTGGGAGATAGCAATCAGCCCCAGCATTTT. Translating it yields CSALGDSNQPQHF.